The 15 T cell receptor beta chains below come from one sample, sequenced in a study of OX40 agonist ivuxolimab in advanced cancers. Generated by immunoSEQ multiplex PCR, the TCRdb table keeps only in-frame clones and is missing some. This table holds about 92,000 clones, roughly 93% found once. The sample was CD4+ or CD8+ T cells sorted from blood, taken in a trial of the OX40 agonist ivuxolimab. The receptors shown here come from an adult with an advanced solid tumor such as melanoma, head and neck, liver or kidney cancer.

The rearrangement joins TRBV28 to TRBJ2-5; 7 bases align to TRBD1. Germline V gene sequence: CDR1 MDHEN, CDR2 SYDVKM. The CDR3 contains 14 residues. V was pared by 5 bases and J by 2 bases, with 5 bases of the junction left unmatched. In DNA, the CDR3 is TGTGCCAGCAGTGCAGACAGGGTACAAGAGACCCAGTACTTC. It translates to CASSADRVQETQYF.

The rearrangement joins TRBV4-3 to TRBJ2-1; D is uncertain. Trimming took off 1 base at V and 7 bases at J, with 8 bases between the two ends. Germline V gene sequence: CDR1 LGHNA, CDR2 YSLEER. This CDR3 region has 13 residues. The CDR3 DNA reads TGCGCCAGCAGCCAAGGGTCGGATAATGAGCAGTTCTTC. This codes for CASSQGSDNEQFF.

Written as DNA, the CDR3 is TGTGCCAGCAGTTTTAGAGGGGGCGATTATGGCTACACCTTC. Translating it yields CASSFRGGDYGYTF. The chain has TRBV28 and TRBJ1-2, with 7 bases identical to TRBD1. Unmatched junction bases numbered 6, after V lost 3 bases and J lost 5 bases. CDR1 and CDR2 from the germline V gene are MDHEN and SYDVKM. The CDR3 covers 14 residues.

V gene TRBV5-4 combines with J gene TRBJ2-5; 7 bases align to TRBD1. Looked up from germline, CDR1 is SGHNT and CDR2 is YYREEE (reference sequence). The CDR3 covers 13 residues. The V gene end was trimmed by 5 bases and the J gene end by 5 bases; junction bases not matched to a gene: 6. CDR3 loop: CASSHRGGETQYF. CDR3 in DNA: TGTGCCAGCAGTCACAGGGGTGGGGAGACCCAGTACTTC.

The chain has TRBV7-8 and TRBJ2-1; tentatively, D is TRBD2 (6 bases). Germline V CDR1 and CDR2: SGHVS, FQNEAQ. The CDR3 loop spans 14 amino acids. Trimming took 6 bases from V and 5 from J, leaving 14 bases between them. The CDR3 protein is CASSKLGGHNEQFF. CDR3 in DNA: TGTGCCAGCAGTAAATTGGGAGGACACAATGAGCAGTTCTTC.

V and J are TRBV7-2 and TRBJ1-2; D is unresolved. This CDR3 contains 14 residues. Looked up from germline, CDR1 is SGHTA and CDR2 is FQGNSA. The germline V and J ends were trimmed by 2 bases and 8 bases, with 15 bases remaining between them. The CDR3 DNA reads TGTGCCAGCAGCTTATCCGACAATCTGGGGGGCTACACCTTC. Its translation is CASSLSDNLGGYTF. The whole variable domain, remainder taken from reference TRBV7-2 and TRBJ1-2, is GAGVSQSPSNKVTEKGKDVELRCDPISGHTALYWYRQSLGQGLEFLIYFQGNSAPDKSGLPSDRFSAERTGGSVSTLTIQRTQQEDSAVYLCASSLSDNLGGYTFGSGTRLTVV.

This chain connects TRBV5-6 to TRBJ1-2, with unresolved D. Germline lookup yields CDR1 SGHDT and CDR2 YYEEEE. This CDR3 region has 14 residues. V lost 3 bases, J lost 8 bases, and 17 bases lay in between. In DNA, the CDR3 is TGTGCCAGCAGCTCCTATCGCCCCTTTTTCGGCTACACCTTC. Translation: CASSSYRPFFGYTF.

CDR3 DNA sequence: TGTGCCAGCAGCTTACAGGCTAGCGGGATTACCTACGAGCAGTACTTC. Protein product: CASSLQASGITYEQYF. This rearrangement joins TRBV7-2 to TRBJ2-7, with TRBD2 matching 9 bases. CDR1 and CDR2 (germline): SGHTA, FQGNSA. The CDR3 runs to 16 residues. The ends lost 2 bases at V and 2 bases at J; junction bases unmatched: 7.

In its sample, this clone was seen once. The gene calls are TRBV7-2 and TRBJ2-1; 10 bases line up with TRBD2. The CDR3 length is 16 residues. V dropped 2 bases and J dropped 7; count of bases not matched to a gene: 8. Germline V CDR1 and CDR2: SGHTA, FQGNSA. The CDR3 region is CASSLMPSGSGNEQFF. The CDR3 DNA reads TGTGCCAGCAGCTTAATGCCTAGCGGGAGTGGGAATGAGCAGTTCTTC.

The rearrangement uses TRBV29-1 and TRBJ2-7; 9 positions match TRBD2. CDR3 size: 14 residues. CDR1 and CDR2 (germline): SQVTM, ANQGSEA. Trimming removed 3 bases from V and 2 bases from J; junction bases left unmatched: 5. In nucleotides, the CDR3 is TGCAGCGTTGAGTTGCTAGCGGGAACCTACGAGCAGTACTTC. Translating gives CSVELLAGTYEQYF.

With regard to this clone: A read error may account for a junction end that differs from germline. This chain connects TRBV2 to TRBJ2-2; D possibly corresponds to TRBD1 (6 bases). This CDR3 is built from 13 residues. The germline V gene has CDR1 SNHLY and CDR2 FYNNEI. In DNA, the CDR3 is TGTGCCAGCAGCCGGGACAACATCGGGGAGCTGTTTTTT. Translating it yields CASSRDNIGELFF.

The chain uses TRBV5-1 and TRBJ2-1; 12 bases agree with TRBD2. The V gene's germline CDR1 is SGHRS and CDR2 YFSETQ. CDR3 length: 16 residues. The V and J ends lost 4 bases and 2 bases, in that order; junction bases with no gene match: 4. The CDR3 loop is CASSPLAGGPYNEQFF. The CDR3 DNA reads as TGCGCCAGCAGCCCCCTAGCGGGAGGGCCCTACAATGAGCAGTTCTTC.

The V call is TRBV27, the J call TRBJ2-7; 7 bases line up with TRBD1. V was pared by 5 bases and J by 2 bases, with 9 bases of the junction left unmatched. Germline CDR1 reads MNHEY; CDR2 reads SMNVEV (reference sequence). This CDR3 spans 15 amino acids. DNA of the CDR3: TGTGCCAGCAGTCAAAGACAGGGCCCTACCTACGAGCAGTACTTC. It encodes CASSQRQGPTYEQYF.

V usage is TRBV12-5 and J usage is TRBJ2-7; 8 bases map to TRBD1. The length of the CDR3 is 16 residues. The junction had 9 bases not matched to a gene; V was cut back by 2 bases and J by 3 bases. Germline V gene data show CDR1 as LGHNT and CDR2 as FRNRAP. The CDR3 spells CASGLRDRGLYYEQYF. CDR3 DNA: TGTGCTAGTGGTTTGAGAGACAGGGGCCTGTACTACGAGCAGTACTTC.

This sequence joins TRBV6-5 and TRBJ1-2, with no clear D. Germline V gives CDR1 MNHEY, CDR2 SVGAGI. The CDR3 length is 13 residues. Trimming removed 6 bases at V and 2 bases at J, with 10 bases between. The CDR3 region has the DNA TGTGCCAGCAGACCCACAGTGAACTATGGCTACACCTTC. It specifies CASRPTVNYGYTF.